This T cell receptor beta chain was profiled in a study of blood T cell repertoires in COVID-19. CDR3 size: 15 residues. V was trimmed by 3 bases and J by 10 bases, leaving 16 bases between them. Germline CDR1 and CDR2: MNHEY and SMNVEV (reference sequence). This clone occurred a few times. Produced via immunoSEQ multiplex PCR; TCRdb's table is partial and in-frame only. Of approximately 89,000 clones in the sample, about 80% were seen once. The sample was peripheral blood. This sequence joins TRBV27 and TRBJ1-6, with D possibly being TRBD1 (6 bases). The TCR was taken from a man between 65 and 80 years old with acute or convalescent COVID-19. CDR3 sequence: CASSFRQGFLSPLHF. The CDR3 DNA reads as TGTGCCAGCAGTTTTCGGCAGGGGTTTTTGTCACCCCTCCACTTT.